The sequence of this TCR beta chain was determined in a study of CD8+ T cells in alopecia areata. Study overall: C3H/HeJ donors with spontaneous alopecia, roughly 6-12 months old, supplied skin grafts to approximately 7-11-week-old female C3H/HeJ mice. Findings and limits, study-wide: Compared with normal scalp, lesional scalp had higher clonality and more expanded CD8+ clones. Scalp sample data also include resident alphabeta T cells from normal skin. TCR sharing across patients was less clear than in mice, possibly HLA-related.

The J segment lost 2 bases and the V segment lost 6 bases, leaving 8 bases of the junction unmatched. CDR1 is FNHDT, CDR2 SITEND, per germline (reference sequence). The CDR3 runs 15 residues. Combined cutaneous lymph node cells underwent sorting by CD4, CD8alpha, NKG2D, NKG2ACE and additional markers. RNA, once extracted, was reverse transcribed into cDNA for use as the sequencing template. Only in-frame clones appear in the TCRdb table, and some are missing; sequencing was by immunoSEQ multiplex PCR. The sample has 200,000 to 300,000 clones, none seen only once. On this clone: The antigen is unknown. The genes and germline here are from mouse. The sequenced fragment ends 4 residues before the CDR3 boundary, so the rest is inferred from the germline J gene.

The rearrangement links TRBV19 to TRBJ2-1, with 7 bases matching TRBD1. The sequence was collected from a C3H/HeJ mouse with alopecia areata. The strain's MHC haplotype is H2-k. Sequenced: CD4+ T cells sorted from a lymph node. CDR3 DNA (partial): TGTGCCAGCACCTCCCGGGACAGCCACTATGCT. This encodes CASTSRDSHYA. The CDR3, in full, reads CASTSRDSHYAEQFF.